Shown below are 10 T cell receptor beta chains from a single sample sequenced in a study of blood T cell repertoires in COVID-19. Sequenced by immunoSEQ multiplex PCR; TCRdb stores in-frame clones only, minus some. This table holds fewer than 250,000 clones, approximately 90% found once. The sample was peripheral blood. Receptors were obtained from a human donor in a cohort sampled during active COVID-19.

The V gene is TRBV30, the J gene TRBJ1-3, with D possibly TRBD1 on 6 matching bases. V was cut by 2 bases and J by 0 bases, with 11 bases left in between. Germline V gene data show CDR1 as GTSNPN and CDR2 as SVGIG (reference sequence). The CDR3 is made up of 15 amino acids. The CDR3: CAWSRGSLSGNTIYF. The CDR3 DNA is TGTGCCTGGAGTAGGGGGTCCCTCTCTGGAAACACCATATATTTT.

The gene calls are TRBV6-4 and TRBJ2-3; 15 bases are a match to TRBD2. The junction had 5 bases not matched to a gene; V was cut back by 5 bases and J by 5 bases. This CDR3 is built from 16 residues. The V gene's germline CDR1 is MRHNA and CDR2 SNTAGT. In nucleotides, the CDR3 is TGTGCCAGCAGTAGAGGACTAGCGGGAGGGGGAGATACGCAGTATTTT. Translating gives CASSRGLAGGGDTQYF.

This chain joins TRBV5-1 and TRBJ1-1; 7 bases map to TRBD1. V was clipped by 5 bases and J by 3 bases; unmatched bases: 4. Germline lookup yields CDR1 SGHRS and CDR2 YFSETQ. CDR3 length: 13 residues. DNA for the CDR3: TGCGCCAGCAGTACCGACAGGGACACTGAAGCTTTCTTT. This gives the protein CASSTDRDTEAFF.

The chain joins TRBV20-1 to TRBJ2-3; TRBD2 matches at 12 bases. The length of the CDR3 is 19 residues. The V gene's germline CDR1 is DFQATT and CDR2 SNEGSKA (reference sequence). V shed 3 bases and J 6 bases; nucleotides not matched to a gene: 19. The CDR3 loop is CSASFFSSGGEAQWDTQYF. The CDR3 coding sequence is TGCAGTGCTAGTTTTTTCTCTAGCGGGGGGGAAGCACAATGGGATACGCAGTATTTT.

V gene TRBV4-1 combines with J gene TRBJ2-7; maybe TRBD1 (8 bases). From germline, CDR1 is MGHRA and CDR2 YSYEKL. V was trimmed by 3 bases and J by 2 bases, leaving 20 bases between them. This CDR3 comprises 17 residues. This chain's CDR3 is CASSQGPQGGIPYEQYF. The CDR3 coding sequence is TGCGCCAGCAGCCAGGGCCCACAGGGGGGGATCCCCTACGAGCAGTACTTC.

The chain combines TRBV9 with TRBJ2-2; TRBD1 aligns across 8 bases. In germline, CDR1 is SGDLS, CDR2 YYNGEE. CDR3 size: 17 residues. The J segment lost 4 bases and the V segment lost 4 bases, leaving 12 bases of the junction unmatched. CDR3 sequence (DNA): TGTGCCAGCAGCACAGACCGGGACAGGCCAACCACCGGGGAGCTGTTTTTT. The encoded protein is CASSTDRDRPTTGELFF.

The CDR3 spells CASSLAFGQGGHEQYF. The CDR3 coding sequence is TGCGCCAGCAGCTTGGCCTTCGGACAGGGTGGCCACGAGCAGTACTTC. The rearrangement uses TRBV5-1 and TRBJ2-7; 8 bases match TRBD1. With 0 bases clipped from V and 5 bases from J, the junction kept 10 bases outside the gene matches. The CDR3 consists of 16 residues. Germline V lookup: CDR1 SGHRS, CDR2 YFSETQ.

In nucleotides, the CDR3 is TGTGCCAGCTCACGTACGGGACAGCACAATCAGCCCCAGCATTTT. It encodes CASSRTGQHNQPQHF. The rearrangement links TRBV18 to TRBJ1-5; 7 bases agree with TRBD1. Trimming at V came to 4 bases and at J to 3 bases, leaving 6 bases not matched to a gene. In germline, CDR1 is KGHSH, CDR2 LQKENI. CDR3 size: 15 residues.

CDR3 sequence (DNA): TGTGCCAGCAGCATGACAGGTTTCCCATATGGCTACACCTTC. This translates into CASSMTGFPYGYTF. The chain combines TRBV5-5 with TRBJ1-2; possible D gene TRBD1, 6 bases. V gave up 4 bases and J gave up 5 bases, with 15 bases separating them. This CDR3 has 14 amino acids. Germline assignment: CDR1 SGHKS and CDR2 YYEKEE (reference sequence).

V is TRBV27 and J is TRBJ1-2; D not resolved. V was shortened by 0 bases and J by 5 bases, with 16 bases between the two germline ends. The germline V gene has CDR1 MNHEY and CDR2 SMNVEV (reference sequence). CDR3 length equals 16 residues. CDR3 residues: CASSLSPPPTDYGYTF. The CDR3 nucleotides are TGTGCCAGCAGTTTATCGCCCCCACCAACAGATTATGGCTACACCTTC.